This T cell receptor (beta chain) was captured in a study of PD-1 blockade in classical Hodgkin lymphoma. The time point: cycle 4 day 1 (C4D1), after 6 weeks of nivolumab. With no exception, relapse followed autologous stem cell transplantation in all patients, and brentuximab vedotin exposure varied. This clone was detected a few times. Its antigen is unidentified. Study results and limitations: Nothing has yet pinned down what causes the repertoire differences, possibly disease activity or prior therapy.

Using immunoSEQ multiplex PCR, the repertoire was profiled, and TCRdb retains in-frame clones only, with some absent. The table shows about 94,000 clones, with about 93% occurring only once. Trimming removed 4 bases from V and 1 base from J, with 11 bases in between. This CDR3 has 14 residues. The germline V gene encodes CDR1 MNHNS and CDR2 SASEGT. This TCR was sampled from a human donor with classical Hodgkin lymphoma. The starting material was peripheral blood mononuclear cells (PBMCs), obtained before the fourth cycle of nivolumab. This chain connects TRBV6-1 to TRBJ2-7; either TRBD1 or TRBD2 may supply D (5 bases each). The CDR3 bases are TGTGCCAGCAGTGTCCGGGACGGATCCTACGAGCAGTACTTC. It specifies CASSVRDGSYEQYF.